These 20 T cell receptor beta chains share one sample of origin, sequenced in a study of blood T cell repertoires in COVID-19. TCRdb's copy holds only in-frame clones and misses some; the assay was immunoSEQ multiplex PCR. Here the sample spans about 210,000 clones, 70% to 90% being singletons. The source material was peripheral blood. These receptor sequences come from a woman in her 70s with COVID-19, enrolled during active disease.

The rearrangement links TRBV18 to TRBJ1-1; 9 bases fit TRBD1. The germline V gene encodes CDR1 KGHSH and CDR2 LQKENI. This CDR3 region has 15 residues. The V gene end was trimmed by 1 base and the J gene end by 6 bases; junction bases not matched to a gene: 6. CDR3 sequence reads: CASSPLTGGLAEAFF. The CDR3 nucleotides read TGTGCCAGCTCACCACTTACAGGGGGCCTGGCTGAAGCTTTCTTT. Supplemented by reference TRBV18 and TRBJ1-1, the full variable domain reads NAGVMQNPRHLVRRRGQEARLRCSPMKGHSHVYWYRQLPEEGLKFMVYLQKENIIDESGMPKERFSAEFPKEGPSILRIQQVVRGDSAAYFCASSPLTGGLAEAFFGQGTRLTVV.

The genes are TRBV18 and TRBJ2-7; the match to TRBD2 covers 10 bases. Germline CDR1 reads KGHSH; CDR2 reads LQKENI. V lost 1 base, J lost 2 bases, and 2 bases stayed unmatched. The CDR3 covers 15 residues. CDR3: CASSPLSGGTYEQYF. The CDR3 bases are TGTGCCAGCTCACCACTTAGCGGGGGGACCTACGAGCAGTACTTC.

The gene calls are TRBV27 and TRBJ1-4; perhaps TRBD1 as D (6 bases). V was clipped by 3 bases and J by 8 bases, with 16 bases between them. The germline V gene encodes CDR1 MNHEY and CDR2 SMNVEV (reference sequence). The CDR3 contains 15 residues. This CDR3 reads CASSFGGRVGEKLFF. In nucleotides, the CDR3 is TGTGCCAGCAGTTTTGGGGGCAGGGTTGGGGAAAAACTGTTTTTT.

The chain has TRBV13 and TRBJ1-6, with D maybe TRBD1 (5 bases). The length of the CDR3 is 17 residues. V lost 6 bases, J lost 7 bases, and 22 bases lay in between. Germline V CDR1 and CDR2: PRHDT, FYEKMQ (reference sequence). For the CDR3, the DNA is TGTGCCAGCAGTTTCGAGAGTAGGGCAGGGATAAATTCACCCCTCCACTTT. Encoded protein: CASSFESRAGINSPLHF.

The chain uses TRBV18 and TRBJ2-2; TRBD1 matches 10 bases. The CDR3 has 15 residues. With 6 bases clipped from V and 9 bases from J, the junction kept 10 bases outside the gene matches. The V gene's germline CDR1 is KGHSH and CDR2 LQKENI. The CDR3 loop reads CASSQDRDRGRELFF. CDR3 DNA sequence: TGTGCCAGCTCTCAAGATAGGGACAGGGGCCGGGAGCTGTTTTTT.

This rearrangement joins TRBV28 to TRBJ1-1; D is possibly TRBD1 (5 bases). This CDR3 spans 13 amino acids. V lost 7 bases to trimming and J lost 9 bases, with 18 bases between them. CDR1 is MDHEN and CDR2 is SYDVKM in the germline V gene. The CDR3 sequence: CASTQLQGNKAFF. The CDR3 DNA follows: TGTGCCAGCACCCAACTCCAGGGTAATAAAGCTTTCTTT.

The chain has TRBV6-2 or TRBV6-3 and TRBJ1-5, with unresolved D. Germline CDR1 is MNHEY and CDR2 is SVGEGT. The ends were cut back, 4 bases at V and 6 bases at J, with 10 bases in the middle. This CDR3 contains 13 residues. Here the CDR3 reads CASSFGVLQPQHF. CDR3 bases: TGTGCCAGCAGTTTTGGTGTACTTCAGCCCCAGCATTTT.

The chain combines TRBV2 with TRBJ1-5; TRBD1 might be the D (6 bases). Trimming took 6 bases from V and 7 from J, leaving 13 bases between them. This CDR3 region has 13 residues. Per the germline V gene, CDR1 is SNHLY and CDR2 is FYNNEI. CDR3 in DNA: TGTGCCAGCAGCCCTTCAGGGGAGCAGCCCCAGCATTTT. Translated, it gives CASSPSGEQPQHF.

V and J are TRBV6-5 and TRBJ2-7; 9 nucleotides match TRBD1. The V segment lost 8 bases and the J segment 1 base; nucleotides outside the gene matches: 3. The germline V gene has CDR1 MNHEY and CDR2 SVGAGI. The CDR3 covers 13 residues. CDR3 in DNA: TGTGCCAGCTCCGGGACAGGGTCCTACGAGCAGTACTTC. This translates into CASSGTGSYEQYF.

The chain combines TRBV18 with TRBJ1-1; D perhaps matches TRBD1 (6 bases). The CDR3 sequence is 14 residues long. V dropped 2 bases and J dropped 0 bases, with 7 bases sitting between them. Germline V gene lookup returns CDR1 KGHSH and CDR2 LQKENI. The CDR3 DNA follows: TGTGCCAGCTCACCAGGGGGCATGAACACTGAAGCTTTCTTT. Translating it yields CASSPGGMNTEAFF.

This rearrangement joins TRBV7-2 to TRBJ1-4, with D perhaps matching TRBD1 (5 bases). V lost 3 bases, J lost 7 bases, and 12 bases lay in between. The germline gives CDR1 SGHTA, CDR2 FQGNSA. The CDR3 totals 14 residues. The CDR3 DNA reads TGTGCCAGCAGCTTCGACAGCGTTCGTGAAAAACTGTTTTTT. Amino acids: CASSFDSVREKLFF.

CDR3: CASSLDSNSPLHF. CDR3 bases: TGTGCCAGCAGCCTTGACAGCAATTCACCCCTCCACTTT. The V call is TRBV7-3, the J call TRBJ1-6; possible D gene TRBD1, 5 bases. The CDR3 extends over 13 amino acids. V lost 5 bases and J 7 bases, leaving 9 bases between the germline ends. Germline CDR1 is SGHTA and CDR2 is FQGTGA.

The J gene is TRBJ1-6, the V gene TRBV30; TRBD1 is a possible D gene (6 bases). Trimming took off 3 bases at V and 7 bases at J, with 10 bases between the two ends. Germline assignment: CDR1 GTSNPN and CDR2 SVGIG (reference sequence). CDR3 size: 13 residues. The CDR3 sequence: CAWRQGTNSPLHF. The CDR3 bases are TGTGCCTGGAGGCAGGGGACCAATTCACCCCTCCACTTT.

This clone has just one count. The chain recombines TRBV24-1 with TRBJ1-2; 8 nucleotides align to TRBD1. Losses at the gene ends were 4 bases for V and 6 bases for J; bases not matched to a gene: 6. CDR1 and CDR2 (germline): KGHDR, SFDVKD. This CDR3 region has 14 residues. CDR3 loop: CATSDRDRSHGYTF. CDR3 nucleotides: TGTGCCACCAGTGACCGGGACAGGAGTCATGGCTACACCTTC.

This clone was detected only once. The V gene is TRBV7-2, the J gene TRBJ2-1, with 12 bases that match TRBD2. V dropped 4 bases and J dropped 6; count of bases not matched to a gene: 4. Germline-derived CDR1 and CDR2 are SGHTA and FQGNSA. There are 15 residues in the CDR3. This CDR3 reads CASSSTSGRRNEQFF. CDR3 in DNA: TGTGCCAGCAGCTCGACTAGCGGGAGACGCAATGAGCAGTTCTTC.

This chain uses TRBV5-4 with TRBJ2-1, with 7 positions matching TRBD2. This CDR3 region has 18 residues. Germline lookup yields CDR1 SGHNT and CDR2 YYREEE (reference sequence). V was pared by 4 bases and J by 4 bases, with 17 bases of the junction left unmatched. In DNA form, the CDR3 reads TGTGCCAGCAGCCTCCGGGGGGTCGGCGGGACTCGATACAATGAGCAGTTCTTC. This codes for CASSLRGVGGTRYNEQFF.

CDR3: CASGLVRTGTGVPANYGYTF. The CDR3 coding sequence is TGTGCTAGTGGTTTGGTACGAACCGGGACAGGGGTTCCAGCTAACTATGGCTACACCTTC. The chain is built from TRBV12-5 and TRBJ1-2; 10 nucleotides match TRBD1. CDR1 and CDR2 (germline): LGHNT, FRNRAP. The CDR3 sequence is 20 residues long. Trimming cost V 0 bases and J 0 bases; bases outside gene matches: 13.

V and J are TRBV7-2 and TRBJ1-4; TRBD1 matches 7 bases. Germline CDR1 reads SGHTA; CDR2 reads FQGNSA. The CDR3 consists of 15 residues. V shed 3 bases, J shed 4 bases, and the junction held 5 bases outside the gene matches. CDR3 coding DNA: TGTGCCAGCAGCTTGTCCGGGACAGTTAATGAAAAACTGTTTTTT. It is translated as CASSLSGTVNEKLFF.

Written as DNA, the CDR3 is TGTGCCAGCAGTGAATTGGAAGGGAGCGAGCAGTACTTC. This codes for CASSELEGSEQYF. The chain is built from TRBV6-1 and TRBJ2-7, with D possibly being TRBD2 (5 bases). CDR3 length: 13 amino acids. The germline CDR1 and CDR2 sequences are MNHNS and SASEGT. V lost 2 bases to trimming and J lost 6 bases, with 11 bases between them.

The chain links TRBV19 to TRBJ2-1; D is perhaps TRBD1 (5 bases). CDR3 length: 15 residues. The V gene lost 2 bases and the J gene lost 0 bases, with 8 bases spanning the gap. CDR1 is LNHDA, CDR2 SQIVND, per germline (reference sequence). This CDR3 reads CASSITGSSYNEQFF. The CDR3 region has the DNA TGTGCCAGTAGTATAACAGGAAGCTCCTACAATGAGCAGTTCTTC.